These 2 T cell receptor beta chains originate from one sample sequenced in a study of technical replicates of blood from several donors. The assay was immunoSEQ multiplex PCR, and TCRdb's table has in-frame clones only and misses some. The table has approximately 44,000 clones, 95% to 97% seen once. Sample: T cells isolated from PBMCs. These receptors were taken from a human donor in good health.

The DNA for the CDR3 is TGTGCCAGCAGTGATCATACCTCGGGACTAGCGGGAGGGCACCTTTCCTCCTACGAGCAGTACTTC. Translating gives CASSDHTSGLAGGHLSSYEQYF. The chain is built from TRBV2 and TRBJ2-7, with TRBD2 matching over 16 bases. Germline loops: CDR1 SNHLY, CDR2 FYNNEI. V lost 3 bases and J lost 0; bases outside the gene matches: 17. CDR3 length: 22 amino acids.

The chain joins TRBV2 to TRBJ2-1; D perhaps matches TRBD2 (5 bases). The CDR3 contains 14 residues. V dropped 4 bases and J dropped 4 bases, with 11 bases sitting between them. Germline CDR1 and CDR2: SNHLY and FYNNEI. The CDR3: CASSVSGRYNEQFF. CDR3 nucleotides: TGTGCCAGCAGTGTATCGGGAAGGTACAATGAGCAGTTCTTC. The entire variable domain, with the rest obtained from reference TRBV2 and TRBJ2-1, is as follows: EPEVTQTPSHQVTQMGQEVILRCVPISNHLYFYWYRQILGQKVEFLVSFYNNEISEKSEIFDDQFSVERPDGSNFTLKIRSTKLEDSAMYFCASSVSGRYNEQFFGPGTRLTVL.